This T cell receptor (beta chain) was observed in a study of cytomegalovirus exposure and HLA in healthy donors. Study in general: One earlier analysis, a look at about 179 million T cells, found some 100 million unique TCR beta sequences.

This clone was detected only a few times. This donor had no CMV serostatus on record. The primer mix had 60 Vbeta and 13 Jbeta primers. Measured with immunoSEQ multiplex PCR; TCRdb has only the in-frame clones, and not every one. The sample comprises approximately 91,000 clones, roughly 86% of which are singletons, and about 9.3% rests with the top ten. CDR1 and CDR2 from the germline V gene are MNHNS and SASEGT. The CDR3 runs to 15 residues. V lost 1 base, J lost 10 bases, and 16 bases lay in between. This clonotype originated in a human donor in good health. J is TRBJ1-4 and V is TRBV6-1; no clear D gene. Sequencing input: PBMCs. Here the CDR3 DNA reads TGTGCCAGCAGTGAAGAGGAACGGGGTTGGGTAAAACTGTTTTTT. Translating it yields CASSEEERGWVKLFF.